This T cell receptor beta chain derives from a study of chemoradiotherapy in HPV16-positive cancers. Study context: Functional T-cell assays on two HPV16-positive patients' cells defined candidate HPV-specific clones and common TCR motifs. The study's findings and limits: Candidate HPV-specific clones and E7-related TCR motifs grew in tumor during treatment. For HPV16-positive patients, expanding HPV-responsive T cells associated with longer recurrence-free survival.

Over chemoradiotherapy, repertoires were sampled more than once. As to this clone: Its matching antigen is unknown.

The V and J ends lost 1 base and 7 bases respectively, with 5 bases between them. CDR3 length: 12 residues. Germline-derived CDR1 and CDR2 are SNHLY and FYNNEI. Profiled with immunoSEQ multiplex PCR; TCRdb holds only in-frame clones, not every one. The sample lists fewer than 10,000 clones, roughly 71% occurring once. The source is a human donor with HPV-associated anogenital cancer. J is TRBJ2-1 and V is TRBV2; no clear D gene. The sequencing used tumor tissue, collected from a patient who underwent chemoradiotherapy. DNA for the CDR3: TGTGCCAGCAGTGAAGGCGTGAATGAGCAGTTCTTC. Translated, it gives CASSEGVNEQFF. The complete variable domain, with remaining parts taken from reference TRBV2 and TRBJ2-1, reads EPEVTQTPSHQVTQMGQEVILRCVPISNHLYFYWYRQILGQKVEFLVSFYNNEISEKSEIFDDQFSVERPDGSNFTLKIRSTKLEDSAMYFCASSEGVNEQFFGPGTRLTVL.